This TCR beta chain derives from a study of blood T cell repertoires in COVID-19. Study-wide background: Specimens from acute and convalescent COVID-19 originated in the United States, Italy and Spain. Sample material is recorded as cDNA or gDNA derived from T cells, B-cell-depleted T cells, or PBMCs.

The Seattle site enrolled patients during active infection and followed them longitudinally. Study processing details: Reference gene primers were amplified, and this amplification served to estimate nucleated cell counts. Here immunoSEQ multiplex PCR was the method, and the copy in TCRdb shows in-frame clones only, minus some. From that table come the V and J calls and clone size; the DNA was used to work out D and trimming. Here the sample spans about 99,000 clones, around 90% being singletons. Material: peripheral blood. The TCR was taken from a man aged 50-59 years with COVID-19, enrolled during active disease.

CDR3 sequence reads: CASSPGLAGGRNEQFF. CDR3 DNA sequence: TGTGCCAGCTCACCCGGGTTAGCGGGGGGCCGCAATGAGCAGTTCTTC. J is TRBJ2-1 and V is TRBV18, with 10 bases aligning to TRBD2. The CDR3 contains 16 residues. V lost 3 bases to trimming and J lost 6 bases; unmatched junction nucleotides: 8. Germline V lookup: CDR1 KGHSH, CDR2 LQKENI.